This TCR beta chain came from a study of blood T cell repertoires in COVID-19 (dated by TCRdb to about 2020). Describing the broader study: The collaborator samples originated in the United States, Italy and Spain and spanned the acute and convalescent phases of COVID-19. Subjects who had been exposed to COVID-19, were actively infected with it, or had recovered from it provided the deeply sampled blood TCRbeta repertoires that made up the dataset. Nearly every sample came with metadata listing a de-identified subject ID, COVID-19 status, age in years and sex. HLA class I and class II types, where available, came from metadata supplied by the sample provider rather than from assay-based typing. The material from the prospective study consisted of cDNA or gDNA derived from T cells, B-cell-depleted T cells, or PBMCs. Samples came from the ongoing ImmuneRACE study (first 160 participants) plus 1,254 subjects from 6 global collaborators. The repertoires were released in a freely available public database meant as a resource for research on the immune response to SARS-CoV-2. Beyond this particular receptor, the publication reports: How much clinical and demographic metadata was included differed by source and by participant, and the metadata was provided uncurated.

At one collaborating source in Seattle, patients were enrolled during active infection and were followed longitudinally through the course of disease. Each collaborating institution followed its own protocols to collect whole blood in K2EDTA tubes. For TCRbeta analysis, collaborator samples were shipped as frozen whole blood, as isolated PBMCs, or as DNA extracted from either sample type. Turning to this clone: Its antigen is unknown. Per-base quality was not reported, and no clone a single base away is much larger than it.

TCRbeta CDR3 regions were amplified from genomic DNA using the immunoSEQ Assay, a bias-controlled multiplex PCR. In the paper's pipeline: The number of nucleated cells in each sample was estimated by amplification of reference gene primers within the assay. To quantify the absolute abundance of each unique TCRbeta CDR3 rearrangement, sequence reads were collapsed and filtered. For each sample, productive Simpson clonality was calculated as the square root of Simpson's diversity index across productive rearrangements. TCRdb retrieved this table from immuneACCESS and kept in-frame rearrangements only. Not all clones are present; in checked studies, unresolved V genes account for under half, and no reason is known for the remainder. The V and J calls and the clone size are those of that table, but D and trimming were determined from the DNA. This sample has 70,000 to 90,000 clones in its table, and roughly 85% of those were observed once. Roughly 9.6% of the sample is taken by the ten largest.

Material for sequencing was peripheral blood. This TCR came from a man aged 50-59 years with COVID-19, enrolled during active disease.

The CDR3 protein sequence reads: CASSPGGGDSYEQYF. DNA sequence: TGTGCCAGCAGCCCCGGGGGAGGGGATTCCTACGAGCAGTACTTC. Recombination connected TRBV5-4 to TRBJ2-7; 7 bases in between match TRBD2. The CDR3 runs 15 residues from the cysteine to the phenylalanine. Of all the DNA, just the CDR3 is kept, 45 bases in frame from base 1. CDR1 is given as SGHNT and CDR2 as YYREEE, both from the germline V gene (reference sequence). Trimming leaves V shorter by 4 bases and J shorter by 1 base, with the junction holding 8 bases beyond the gene matches.